The entry below gives a single T cell receptor (beta chain) sequence along with its context. Antigen: not known. With 1 base removed from V and 3 bases from J, the gap between germline ends came to 6 bases. This CDR3 has 13 residues. Germline assignment: CDR1 MNHNS and CDR2 SASEGT. The sample comes from a study of Ad26.COV2.S vaccination and SARS-CoV-2 variants. Study-wide context: Donor joined the COV1001 Ad26.COV2.S trial arm. Findings and caveats of the study: Greater spike-specific TCR breadth was seen in vaccine recipients than in placebo recipients.

Sequencing used immunoSEQ multiplex PCR; TCRdb keeps in-frame clones, though not all of them. The data show about 480,000 clones, roughly 85% seen once. As for treatment: 15 to 20 received Ad26.COV2.S at low or high dose, single or two shots; 5 received placebo; per-sample allocation not given. Samples came from day 63 after the first vaccine or placebo injection. Sequencing used peripheral blood, obtained in a trial of Ad26.COV2.S vaccine versus placebo. The source is a person between 18 and 60 years old who received the Ad26.COV2.S COVID-19 vaccine or a placebo. The V and J genes are TRBV6-1 and TRBJ1-2; D remains ambiguous. The CDR3 DNA follows: TGTGCCAGCAGTGAAGGGCAGTACTATGGCTACACCTTC. Translated: CASSEGQYYGYTF.